This passage covers 26 T cell receptor beta chains from one sample sequenced in a study of molecular identifiers for immune sequencing clone quantification. TCRdb re-called the PCR reads through MiXCR, storing one row per CDR3 protein. The sample has hundreds of thousands of distinct CDR3 sequences, over 25% seen once. Sequenced: naive CD8+ T cells from blood, with Jurkat cell RNA spiked in. Subset: FACS-sorted CD8+CD4-CCR7+CD45RA+ naive T cells. These receptors all come from a human donor in good health. Some libraries in this study had Jurkat cell RNA spiked in.

On this clonotype itself: A much larger clone lies a single base off, so this may be a read error. The rearrangement joins TRBV24-1 to TRBJ2-2; D not resolved. Trimming shortened V by 6 bases and J by 6 bases, and 25 bases separated the two germline ends. The CDR3 extends over 18 amino acids. Germline V gene data show CDR1 as KGHDR and CDR2 as SFDVKD. CDR3 region: CATSNGGPSRSHAGELFF. For the CDR3, the DNA is TGTGCCACCAGTAATGGCGGCCCTTCCCGATCGCACGCCGGGGAGCTGTTTTTT.

This clonotype is a singleton in its sample. One end of the junction varies from germline; a read error may be responsible. This chain's CDR3 is CASSLGGPSDERYF. The CDR3 nucleotides read TGTGCCAGCAGCTTAGGGGGGCCCTCTGACGAGCGGTACTTC. V is TRBV11-2 and J is TRBJ2-7; tentative D call: TRBD1 (6 bases). The CDR3 is made up of 14 amino acids. Per the germline V gene, CDR1 is SGHAT and CDR2 is FQNNGV.

V is TRBV5-4 and J is TRBJ1-1, with D possibly TRBD1 on 5 matching bases. The germline V gene encodes CDR1 SGHNT and CDR2 YYREEE (reference sequence). The CDR3 is made up of 14 amino acids. The V end was cut by 3 bases, the J end by 3 bases, with 12 bases between. The chain's CDR3 is CASSSLMGDTEAFF. The CDR3 coding sequence is TGTGCCAGCAGCTCCCTAATGGGGGACACTGAAGCTTTCTTT.

This clonotype has a handful of counts. This chain's CDR3 is CASSPRARSGETQYF. The CDR3 region has the DNA TGCGCCAGCAGCCCCCGGGCCAGATCGGGAGAGACCCAGTACTTC. The chain combines TRBV4-3 with TRBJ2-5; D gene ambiguous. CDR3 length: 15 residues. The germline V gene encodes CDR1 LGHNA and CDR2 YSLEER. Trimming stripped 4 bases from V and 4 bases from J, with 16 bases between.

This clonotype was detected only a few times. V gene TRBV30 combines with J gene TRBJ1-1; D possibly corresponds to TRBD1 (6 bases). Trimming took 1 base from V and 0 from J, leaving 12 bases between them. This CDR3 comprises 15 residues. CDR1 and CDR2 from the germline V gene are GTSNPN and SVGIG (reference sequence). The CDR3 protein is CAWSGGQIMNTEAFF. The CDR3, as DNA: TGTGCCTGGAGTGGAGGACAGATCATGAACACTGAAGCTTTCTTT. The full variable domain, rest sourced from reference TRBV30 and TRBJ1-1, is SQTIHQWPATLVQPVGSPLSLECTVEGTSNPNLYWYRQAAGRGLQLLFYSVGIGQISSEVPQNLSASRPQDRQFILSSKKLLLSDSGFYLCAWSGGQIMNTEAFFGQGTRLTVV.

The gene calls are TRBV11-2 and TRBJ1-6, with D maybe TRBD1 (5 bases). V shed 4 bases and J shed 12 bases, with 7 bases lying between them. This CDR3 has 11 residues. Germline V lookup: CDR1 SGHAT, CDR2 FQNNGV. CDR3 sequence: CASSSQGPLHF. The CDR3 DNA sequence: TGTGCCAGCAGCTCCCAGGGACCCCTCCACTTT.

Many counts were recorded for this clonotype. The chain couples TRBV29-1 to TRBJ2-3, with D hard to call. Germline V gene sequence: CDR1 SQVTM, CDR2 ANQGSEA. This CDR3 region has 14 residues. V was cut by 0 bases and J by 2 bases, with 9 bases left in between. The CDR3 here is CSVEEVVPTDTQYF. DNA for the CDR3: TGCAGCGTTGAAGAAGTGGTCCCCACAGATACGCAGTATTTT.

To note about this clonotype: This could be a read error, since a much larger clone is one nucleotide away. Lacking the conserved final phenylalanine or tryptophan, this CDR3 likely reflects a read error. The rearrangement joins TRBV4-3 to TRBJ2-7; either TRBD1 or TRBD2 may fit D (5 bases each). The ends were cut back, 1 base at V and 3 bases at J, with 13 bases in the middle. CDR1 LGHNA and CDR2 YSLEER come from the germline V gene. This CDR3 contains 15 residues. In DNA form, the CDR3 reads TGCGCCAGCAGCCAAGGTCGGCAGGGAGTCTACGAGCAGTACCTC. This encodes CASSQGRQGVYEQYL.

This clonotype appeared many times. The chain is built from TRBV7-8 and TRBJ1-6; 8 bases map to TRBD1. The V and J ends lost 5 bases and 6 bases, in that order; junction bases with no gene match: 3. The CDR3 is 14 residues long. CDR1 is SGHVS, CDR2 FQNEAQ, per germline. CDR3 in amino acids: CASSDRGSNSPLHF. CDR3 nucleotide sequence: TGTGCCAGCAGCGACAGGGGATCTAATTCACCCCTCCACTTT. Based on the CDR3 plus reference TRBV7-8 and TRBJ1-6, the full variable domain is GAGVSQSPRYKVAKRGQDVALRCDPISGHVSLFWYQQALGQGPEFLTYFQNEAQLDKSGLPSDRFFAERPEGSVSTLKIQRTQQEDSAVYLCASSDRGSNSPLHFGNGTRLTVT.

Concerning this clonotype: A much larger clone differs from this one at a single base, so this may be a read error. The chain joins TRBV6-2 or TRBV6-3 to TRBJ2-5; 9 bases are a match to TRBD2. The CDR3 sequence is 15 residues long. V shed 8 bases and J 2 bases; nucleotides not matched to a gene: 9. Germline CDR1 MNHEY, CDR2 SVGEGT. CDR3 amino acids: CASGPGLAIQETQYF. The CDR3 DNA sequence: TGTGCCAGCGGTCCGGGACTAGCTATACAAGAGACCCAGTACTTC.

This clonotype showed up many times. The chain joins TRBV9 to TRBJ1-6; no firm D call. The ends were cut back, 2 bases at V and 0 bases at J, with 9 bases in the middle. There are 16 residues in the CDR3. Looked up from germline, CDR1 is SGDLS and CDR2 is YYNGEE. CDR3 DNA: TGTGCCAGCAGCGTGGAGGTTGACTCCTATAATTCACCCCTCCACTTT. This codes for CASSVEVDSYNSPLHF.

Worth noting for this clonotype: A single base separates this from a much larger clone, so it may be a read error. The chain couples TRBV7-9 to TRBJ1-1, with unresolved D. The CDR3 totals 11 residues. Germline assignment: CDR1 SEHNR and CDR2 FQNEAQ (reference sequence). The CDR3 region is CAGRQNTEAFF. CDR3 bases: TGTGCCGGCAGGCAAAACACTGAAGCTTTCTTT.

V usage is TRBV30 and J usage is TRBJ1-4; the D gene is possibly TRBD1 (6 bases). This CDR3 is 15 amino acids long. Germline loops: CDR1 GTSNPN, CDR2 SVGIG (reference sequence). V lost 1 base and J lost 7, with 16 bases in between. The CDR3 DNA is TGTGCCTGGAGTGCAACCGGGACATCGGCTGAAAAACTGTTTTTT. As protein: CAWSATGTSAEKLFF.

The chain is built from TRBV27 and TRBJ2-1; D might be TRBD1 (6 bases). The CDR3 is 14 residues long. CDR1 MNHEY and CDR2 SMNVEV come from the germline V gene (reference sequence). The V end lost 2 bases, the J end lost 7 bases, and 12 bases lay between the germline ends. CDR3 in amino acids: CASSLIARGNEQFF. CDR3 bases: TGTGCCAGCAGTTTAATCGCCAGGGGAAATGAGCAGTTCTTC.

Remarks on this clonotype: A clone one base away is much larger, so this may be a read error. In nucleotides, the CDR3 is TGTGCCAGCAGCCACCCCGGGGCCGGGTTCGAGCAGTTCTTC. This codes for CASSHPGAGFEQFF. J is TRBJ2-7 and V is TRBV14; D could derive from TRBD1 or TRBD2 (5 bases each). The closer fit of TRBJ2-1 to the DNA end suggests the J call may be wrong. This CDR3 has 14 amino acids. Germline V gene lookup returns CDR1 SGHDN and CDR2 FVKESK.

This clonotype has a count of ten or more. The chain carries TRBV27 and TRBJ2-6; the D gene is possibly TRBD1 (6 bases). The CDR3 covers 15 residues. With 6 bases removed from V and 2 bases from J, the gap between germline ends came to 11 bases. Germline loops: CDR1 MNHEY, CDR2 SMNVEV (reference sequence). The CDR3 is CASSLRGAGANVLTF. In nucleotides, the CDR3 is TGTGCCAGCAGCCTCAGGGGAGCTGGGGCCAACGTCCTGACTTTC. Full variable domain (outside the CDR3, taken from reference TRBV27 and TRBJ2-6): EAQVTQNPRYLITVTGKKLTVTCSQNMNHEYMSWYRQDPGLGLRQIYYSMNVEVTDKGDVPEGYKVSRKEKRNFPLILESPSPNQTSLYFCASSLRGAGANVLTFGAGSRLTVL.

The chain combines TRBV7-9 with TRBJ2-7; unclear D gene. The CDR3 length is 13 residues. Trimming removed 6 bases at V and 0 bases at J, with 9 bases between. Germline CDR1 reads SEHNR; CDR2 reads FQNEAQ (reference sequence). The DNA for the CDR3 is TGTGCCAGCAGATCCAGGAGCTCCTACGAGCAGTACTTC. Translation: CASRSRSSYEQYF.

This clonotype was picked up many times. The chain has TRBV7-2 and TRBJ1-2; D not certain. Germline CDR1 reads SGHTA; CDR2 reads FQGNSA. The CDR3 extends over 13 amino acids. The V and J ends lost 4 bases and 0 bases respectively, with 6 bases between them. The CDR3 DNA reads TGTGCCAGCAGCTACAACCCTAACTATGGCTACACCTTC. This gives the protein CASSYNPNYGYTF.

Comment on this clonotype: Possible read error: a much larger clone is one base away. The gene calls are TRBV7-2 and TRBJ1-6; D not resolved. Germline V gene lookup returns CDR1 SGHTA and CDR2 FQGNSA. There are 13 residues in the CDR3. This CDR3 reads CASSFTVSGPRHF. The CDR3 DNA reads TGTGCCAGCAGCTTTACTGTGAGCGGACCCCGCCACTTT.

This clonotype was seen once. Being one base from a much bigger clone, this may be a read error. This chain joins TRBV7-2 and TRBJ2-7; TRBD1 matches at 8 bases. This CDR3 has 16 amino acids. Germline CDR1 and CDR2: SGHTA and FQGNSA. In DNA form, the CDR3 reads TGTGCCTGCAGCTTAGCCCCGGGACAGGAGTCCTACGAGCAGTACTTC. Translated, it gives CACSLAPGQESYEQYF.

This clonotype has only a few counts. V gene TRBV3-1 combines with J gene TRBJ2-2, with TRBD2 identical over 8 bases. The germline V gene encodes CDR1 LGHDT and CDR2 YNNKEL (reference sequence). The J segment lost 7 bases and the V segment lost 2 bases, leaving 9 bases of the junction unmatched. The CDR3 spans 16 residues. This CDR3 is CASSQTGGAKGGELFF. The DNA of the CDR3 is TGTGCCAGCAGCCAAACCGGGGGGGCTAAAGGCGGGGAGCTGTTTTTT.

In the case of this clonotype: It may be a read error: a sequence one base away is much more abundant. This chain uses TRBV12-3 or TRBV12-4 with TRBJ1-5; D might be TRBD1 (5 bases). The CDR3 extends over 15 amino acids. V gave up 4 bases and J gave up 4 bases, with 14 bases separating them. The CDR3 nucleotides read TGTGCCAGCAGTTCCTCCCCGGCAGGGAATCAGCCCCAGCATTTT. Translation: CASSSSPAGNQPQHF.

This clonotype turned up a few times. The chain couples TRBV20-1 to TRBJ2-3, with TRBD2 matching 8 bases. Germline V gene sequence: CDR1 DFQATT, CDR2 SNEGSKA (reference sequence). The V and J ends lost 0 bases and 0 bases, in that order; junction bases with no gene match: 8. The CDR3 length is 17 residues. CDR3 in amino acids: CSARDVGLADSTDTQYF. The CDR3 DNA follows: TGCAGTGCTAGAGATGTTGGACTAGCAGACAGCACAGATACGCAGTATTTT.

This clonotype appeared many times. The chain employs TRBV29-1 and TRBJ1-1; TRBD1 matches 7 bases. Looked up from germline, CDR1 is SQVTM and CDR2 is ANQGSEA. The CDR3 consists of 11 residues. Trimming removed 6 bases from V and 9 bases from J; junction bases left unmatched: 7. The CDR3 sequence: CSVTMTGKAFF. The CDR3 nucleotides read TGCAGCGTCACAATGACAGGGAAAGCTTTCTTT.

This clonotype occurred many times. The rearrangement uses TRBV6-2 or TRBV6-3 and TRBJ2-7; TRBD2 agrees at 11 bases. The V segment lost 6 bases and the J segment 2 bases; nucleotides outside the gene matches: 6. This CDR3 comprises 15 residues. CDR1 and CDR2 (germline): MNHEY, SVGEGT. In DNA, the CDR3 is TGTGCCAGCAGCTCCGGGACTAGCGGTACCTACGAGCAGTACTTC. Protein product: CASSSGTSGTYEQYF.

The sample holds many counts of this clonotype. The rearrangement joins TRBV5-4 to TRBJ1-1, with TRBD1 identical over 7 bases. The CDR3 is 13 residues long. CDR1 and CDR2 from the germline V gene are SGHNT and YYREEE (reference sequence). Germline trimming cut 3 bases from V and 10 bases from J; bases unmatched to any gene: 9. Here the CDR3 DNA reads TGTGCCAGCAGCTCCGGACAGGAAGTCGGAGCTTTCTTT. This sequence encodes CASSSGQEVGAFF.